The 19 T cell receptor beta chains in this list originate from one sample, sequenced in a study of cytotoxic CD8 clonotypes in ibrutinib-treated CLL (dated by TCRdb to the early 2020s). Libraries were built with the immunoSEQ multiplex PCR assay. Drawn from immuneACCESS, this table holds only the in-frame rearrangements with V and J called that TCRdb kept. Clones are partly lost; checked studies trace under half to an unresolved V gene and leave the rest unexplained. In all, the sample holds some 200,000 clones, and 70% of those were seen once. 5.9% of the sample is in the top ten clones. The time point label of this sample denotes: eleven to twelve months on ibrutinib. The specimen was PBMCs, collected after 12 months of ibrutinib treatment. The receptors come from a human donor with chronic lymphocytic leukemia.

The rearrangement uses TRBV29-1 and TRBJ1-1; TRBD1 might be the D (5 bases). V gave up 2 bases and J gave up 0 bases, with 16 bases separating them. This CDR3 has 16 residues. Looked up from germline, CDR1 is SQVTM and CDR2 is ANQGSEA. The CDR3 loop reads CSVEPRDGSLNTEAFF. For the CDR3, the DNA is TGCAGCGTTGAACCCAGGGATGGGAGTTTGAACACTGAAGCTTTCTTT.

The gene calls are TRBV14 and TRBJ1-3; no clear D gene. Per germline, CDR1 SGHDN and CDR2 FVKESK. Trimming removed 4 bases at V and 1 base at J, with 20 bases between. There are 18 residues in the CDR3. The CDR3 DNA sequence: TGTGCCAGCAGCCGTCACTCCCCCGCCGGACGTTCTGGAAACACCATATATTTT. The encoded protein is CASSRHSPAGRSGNTIYF.

This CDR3 reads CASSLRGMQSTEAFF. The CDR3 region has the DNA TGCGCCAGCAGCTTGCGGGGGATGCAGTCCACTGAAGCTTTCTTT. The chain recombines TRBV5-1 with TRBJ1-1, with D maybe TRBD1 (5 bases). CDR1 is SGHRS, CDR2 YFSETQ, per germline. The CDR3 extends over 15 amino acids. The V gene lost 1 base and the J gene lost 4 bases, with 14 bases spanning the gap. Looking up the rest from reference TRBV5-1 and TRBJ1-1 gives the full variable domain: KAGVTQTPRYLIKTRGQQVTLSCSPISGHRSVSWYQQTPGQGLQFLFEYFSETQRNKGNFPGRFSGRQFSNSRSEMNVSTLELGDSALYLCASSLRGMQSTEAFFGQGTRLTVV.

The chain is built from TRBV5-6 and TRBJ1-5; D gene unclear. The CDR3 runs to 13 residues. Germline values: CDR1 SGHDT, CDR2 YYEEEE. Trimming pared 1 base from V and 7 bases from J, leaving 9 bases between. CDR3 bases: TGTGCCAGCAGCTTGAGGCCAGGACAGCCCCAGCATTTT. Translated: CASSLRPGQPQHF.

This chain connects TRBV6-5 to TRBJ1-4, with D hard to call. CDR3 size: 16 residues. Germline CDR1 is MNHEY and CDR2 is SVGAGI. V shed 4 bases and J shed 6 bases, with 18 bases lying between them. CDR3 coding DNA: TGTGCCAGCAGTTTGATGGGGTGGCCGGCGGATGAAAAACTGTTTTTT. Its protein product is CASSLMGWPADEKLFF.

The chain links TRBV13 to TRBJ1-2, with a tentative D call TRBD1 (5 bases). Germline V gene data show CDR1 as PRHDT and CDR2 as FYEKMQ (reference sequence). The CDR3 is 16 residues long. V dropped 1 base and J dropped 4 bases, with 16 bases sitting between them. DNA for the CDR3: TGTGCCAGCAGCTTAGTGCAGACGTGGGACTCCTATGGCTACACCTTC. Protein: CASSLVQTWDSYGYTF.

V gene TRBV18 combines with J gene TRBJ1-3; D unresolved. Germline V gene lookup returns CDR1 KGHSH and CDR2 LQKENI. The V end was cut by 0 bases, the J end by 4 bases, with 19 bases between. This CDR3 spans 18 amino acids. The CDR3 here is CASSPPSRLALAGNTIYF. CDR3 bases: TGTGCCAGCTCACCACCGAGCAGGTTGGCTCTCGCCGGAAACACCATATATTTT.

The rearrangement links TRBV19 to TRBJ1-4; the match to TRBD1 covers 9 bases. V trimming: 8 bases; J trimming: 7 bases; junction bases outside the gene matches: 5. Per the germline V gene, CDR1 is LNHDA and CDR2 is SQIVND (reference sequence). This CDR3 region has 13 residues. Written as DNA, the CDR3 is TGTGCCAGTGCCGGGACAGGGAGTGAAAAACTGTTTTTT. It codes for CASAGTGSEKLFF.

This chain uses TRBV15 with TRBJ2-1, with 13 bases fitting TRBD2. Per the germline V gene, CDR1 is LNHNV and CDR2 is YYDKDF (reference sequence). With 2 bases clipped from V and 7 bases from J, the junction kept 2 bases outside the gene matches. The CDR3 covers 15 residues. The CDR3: CATSRRTSGRNEQFF. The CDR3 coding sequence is TGTGCCACCAGCAGAAGGACTAGCGGGAGAAATGAGCAGTTCTTC.

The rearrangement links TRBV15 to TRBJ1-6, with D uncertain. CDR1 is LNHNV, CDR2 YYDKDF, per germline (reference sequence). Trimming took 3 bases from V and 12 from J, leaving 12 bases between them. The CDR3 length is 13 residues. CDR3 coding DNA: TGTGCCACCAGCAGCGACATCGTAGGACCCCTCCACTTT. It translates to CATSSDIVGPLHF.

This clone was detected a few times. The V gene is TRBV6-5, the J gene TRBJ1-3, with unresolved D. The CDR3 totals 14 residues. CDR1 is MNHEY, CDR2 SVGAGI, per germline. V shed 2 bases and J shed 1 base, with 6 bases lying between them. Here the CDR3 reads CASSYGASGNTIYF. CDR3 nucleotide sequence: TGTGCCAGCAGTTACGGCGCGTCTGGAAACACCATATATTTT.

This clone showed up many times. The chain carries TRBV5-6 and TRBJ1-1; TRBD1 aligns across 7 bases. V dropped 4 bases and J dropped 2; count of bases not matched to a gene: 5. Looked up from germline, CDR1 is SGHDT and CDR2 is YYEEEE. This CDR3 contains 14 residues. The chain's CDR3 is CASSRDRRNTEAFF. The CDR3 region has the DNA TGTGCCAGCAGCCGGGACAGACGAAACACTGAAGCTTTCTTT. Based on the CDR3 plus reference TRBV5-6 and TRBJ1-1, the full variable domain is DAGVTQSPTHLIKTRGQQVTLRCSPKSGHDTVSWYQQALGQGPQFIFQYYEEEERQRGNFPDRFSGHQFPNYSSELNVNALLLGDSALYLCASSRDRRNTEAFFGQGTRLTVV.

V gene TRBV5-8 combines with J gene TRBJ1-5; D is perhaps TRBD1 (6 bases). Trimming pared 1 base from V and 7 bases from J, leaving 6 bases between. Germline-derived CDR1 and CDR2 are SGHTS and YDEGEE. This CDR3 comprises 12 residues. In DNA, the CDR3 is TGTGCCAGCAGCTTGAGGGGGCAGCCCCAGCATTTT. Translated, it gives CASSLRGQPQHF.

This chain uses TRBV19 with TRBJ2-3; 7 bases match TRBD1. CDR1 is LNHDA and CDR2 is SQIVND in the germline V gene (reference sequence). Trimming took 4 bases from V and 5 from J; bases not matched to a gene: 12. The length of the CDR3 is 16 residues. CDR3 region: CASSTGDSGHGDTQYF. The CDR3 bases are TGTGCCAGTAGTACCGGGGACAGTGGGCATGGAGATACGCAGTATTTT.

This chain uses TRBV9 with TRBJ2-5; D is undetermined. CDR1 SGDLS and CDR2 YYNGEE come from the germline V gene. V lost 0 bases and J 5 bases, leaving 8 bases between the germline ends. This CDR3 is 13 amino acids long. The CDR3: CASSVGPTETQYF. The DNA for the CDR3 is TGTGCCAGCAGCGTAGGGCCTACGGAGACCCAGTACTTC.

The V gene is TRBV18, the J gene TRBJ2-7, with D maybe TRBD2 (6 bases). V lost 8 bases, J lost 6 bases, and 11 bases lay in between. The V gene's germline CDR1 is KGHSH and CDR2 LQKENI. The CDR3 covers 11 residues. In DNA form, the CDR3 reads TGTGCCAGCCGCGGGGCCGGCGAGCAGTACTTC. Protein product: CASRGAGEQYF.

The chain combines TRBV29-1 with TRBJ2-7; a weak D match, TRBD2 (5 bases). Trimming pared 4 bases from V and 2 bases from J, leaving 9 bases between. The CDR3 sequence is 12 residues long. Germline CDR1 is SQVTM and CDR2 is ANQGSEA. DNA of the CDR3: TGCAGCGTTGTACTAGGCGCCTACGAGCAGTACTTC. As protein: CSVVLGAYEQYF.

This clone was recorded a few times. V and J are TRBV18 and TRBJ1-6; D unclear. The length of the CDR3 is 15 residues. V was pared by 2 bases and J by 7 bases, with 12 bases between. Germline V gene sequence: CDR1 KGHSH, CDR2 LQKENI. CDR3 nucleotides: TGTGCCAGCTCACCAAAGGCAGGAGTAAATTCACCCCTCCACTTT. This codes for CASSPKAGVNSPLHF.

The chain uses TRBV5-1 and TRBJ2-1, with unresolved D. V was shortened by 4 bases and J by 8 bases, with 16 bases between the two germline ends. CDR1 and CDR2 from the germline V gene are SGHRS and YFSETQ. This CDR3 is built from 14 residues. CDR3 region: CASSPASTADEQFF. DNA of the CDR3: TGCGCCAGCAGCCCCGCTTCAACCGCAGATGAGCAGTTCTTC. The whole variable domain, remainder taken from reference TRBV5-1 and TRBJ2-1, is KAGVTQTPRYLIKTRGQQVTLSCSPISGHRSVSWYQQTPGQGLQFLFEYFSETQRNKGNFPGRFSGRQFSNSRSEMNVSTLELGDSALYLCASSPASTADEQFFGPGTRLTVL.